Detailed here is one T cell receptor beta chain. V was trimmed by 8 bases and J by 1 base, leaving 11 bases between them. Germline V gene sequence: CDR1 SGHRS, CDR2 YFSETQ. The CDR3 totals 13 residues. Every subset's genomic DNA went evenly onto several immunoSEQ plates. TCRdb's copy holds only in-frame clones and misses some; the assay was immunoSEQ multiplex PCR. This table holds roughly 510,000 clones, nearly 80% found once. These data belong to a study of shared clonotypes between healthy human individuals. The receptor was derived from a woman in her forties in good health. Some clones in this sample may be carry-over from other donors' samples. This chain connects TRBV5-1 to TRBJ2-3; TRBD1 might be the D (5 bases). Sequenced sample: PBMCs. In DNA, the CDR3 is TGCGCCAGTGCGGACATCGGCACAGATACGCAGTATTTT. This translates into CASADIGTDTQYF.